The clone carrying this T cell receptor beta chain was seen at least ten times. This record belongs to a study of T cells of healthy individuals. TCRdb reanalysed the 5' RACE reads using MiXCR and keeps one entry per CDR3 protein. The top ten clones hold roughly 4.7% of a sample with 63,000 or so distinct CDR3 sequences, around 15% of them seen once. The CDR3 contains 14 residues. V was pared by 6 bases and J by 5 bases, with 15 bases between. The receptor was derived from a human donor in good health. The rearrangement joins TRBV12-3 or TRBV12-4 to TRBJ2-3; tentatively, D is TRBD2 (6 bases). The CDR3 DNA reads TGTGCCAGCAGCCTGACTAGGTCGATAGATACGCAGTATTTT. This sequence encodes CASSLTRSIDTQYF.